This T cell receptor (beta chain) was sequenced for a study of blood T cell repertoires in COVID-19. Study-level background: Samples of COVID-19 (acute and convalescent) were obtained from the United States, Italy and Spain. T cells, B-cell-depleted T cells, or PBMCs supplied cDNA or gDNA.

CDR1 is SGHTS and CDR2 is YDEGEE in the germline V gene. This CDR3 contains 16 residues. V was clipped by 4 bases and J by 0 bases, with 14 bases between them. Per the authors' pipeline: Scientists estimated how many nucleated cells there were by amplifying reference gene primers. Data came from immunoSEQ multiplex PCR; TCRdb stores just in-frame clones and leaves some out. V, J and clone size are taken as reported in that table, and D and trimming were inferred from the DNA itself. Of about 170,000 clones in the sample, about 88% were seen once. This chain connects TRBV5-8 to TRBJ1-3; D ambiguous. This TCR was sampled from a man in his 60s with acute or convalescent COVID-19. The sequenced sample was peripheral blood. In DNA, the CDR3 is TGTGCCAGCAGCCCCGATGCTGGTAGCTCTGGAAACACCATATATTTT. The encoded protein is CASSPDAGSSGNTIYF.